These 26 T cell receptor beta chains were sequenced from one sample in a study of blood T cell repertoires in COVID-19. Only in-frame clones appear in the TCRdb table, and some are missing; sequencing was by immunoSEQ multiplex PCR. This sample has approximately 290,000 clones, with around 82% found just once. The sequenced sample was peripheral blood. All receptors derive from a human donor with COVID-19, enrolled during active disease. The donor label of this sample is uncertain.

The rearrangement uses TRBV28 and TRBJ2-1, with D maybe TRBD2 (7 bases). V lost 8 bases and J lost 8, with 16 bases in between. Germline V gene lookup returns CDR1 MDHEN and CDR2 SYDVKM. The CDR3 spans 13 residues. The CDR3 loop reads CASGGSHRDEQFF. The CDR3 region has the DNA TGTGCCAGCGGCGGGAGCCACAGGGATGAGCAGTTCTTC.

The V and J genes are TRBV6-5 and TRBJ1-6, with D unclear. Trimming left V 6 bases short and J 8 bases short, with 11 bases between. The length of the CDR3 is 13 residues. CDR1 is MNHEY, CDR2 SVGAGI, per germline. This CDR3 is CASRGSTDSPLHF. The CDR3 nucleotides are TGTGCCAGCAGGGGCTCAACCGATTCACCCCTCCACTTT.

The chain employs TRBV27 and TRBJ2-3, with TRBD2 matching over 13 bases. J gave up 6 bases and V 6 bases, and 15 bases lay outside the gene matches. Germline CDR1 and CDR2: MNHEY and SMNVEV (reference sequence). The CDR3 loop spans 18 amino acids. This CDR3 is CASRSQTGLAGPLDTQYF. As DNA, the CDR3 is TGTGCCAGCAGATCCCAGACGGGACTAGCGGGACCCTTGGATACGCAGTATTTT.

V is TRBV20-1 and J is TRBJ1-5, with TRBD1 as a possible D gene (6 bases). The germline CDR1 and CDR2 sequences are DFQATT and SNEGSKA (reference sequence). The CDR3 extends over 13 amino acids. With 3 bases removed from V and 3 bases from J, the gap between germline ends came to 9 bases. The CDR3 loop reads CSASSGANQPQHF. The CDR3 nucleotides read TGCAGTGCTAGTTCAGGGGCCAATCAGCCCCAGCATTTT.

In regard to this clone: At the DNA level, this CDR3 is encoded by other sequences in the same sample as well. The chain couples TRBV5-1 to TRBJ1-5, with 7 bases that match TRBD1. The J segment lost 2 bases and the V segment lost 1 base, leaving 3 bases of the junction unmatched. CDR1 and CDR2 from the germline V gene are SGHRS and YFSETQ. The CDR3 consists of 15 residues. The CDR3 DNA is TGCGCCAGCAGCTTGACCGGGACAGGCAATCAGCCCCAGCATTTT. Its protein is CASSLTGTGNQPQHF. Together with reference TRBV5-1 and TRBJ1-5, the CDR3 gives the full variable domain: KAGVTQTPRYLIKTRGQQVTLSCSPISGHRSVSWYQQTPGQGLQFLFEYFSETQRNKGNFPGRFSGRQFSNSRSEMNVSTLELGDSALYLCASSLTGTGNQPQHFGDGTRLSIL.

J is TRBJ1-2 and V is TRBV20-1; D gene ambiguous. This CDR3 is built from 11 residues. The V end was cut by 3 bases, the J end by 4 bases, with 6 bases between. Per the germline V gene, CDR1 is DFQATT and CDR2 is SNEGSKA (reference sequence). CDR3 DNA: TGCAGTGCTAGGCCAGGCTATGGCTACACCTTC. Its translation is CSARPGYGYTF.

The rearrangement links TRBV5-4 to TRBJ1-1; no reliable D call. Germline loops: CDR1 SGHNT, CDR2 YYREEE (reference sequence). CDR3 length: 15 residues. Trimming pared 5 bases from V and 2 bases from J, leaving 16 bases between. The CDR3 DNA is TGTGCCAGCAGTTTCGCGGCGAGGTATAACACTGAAGCTTTCTTT. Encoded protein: CASSFAARYNTEAFF.

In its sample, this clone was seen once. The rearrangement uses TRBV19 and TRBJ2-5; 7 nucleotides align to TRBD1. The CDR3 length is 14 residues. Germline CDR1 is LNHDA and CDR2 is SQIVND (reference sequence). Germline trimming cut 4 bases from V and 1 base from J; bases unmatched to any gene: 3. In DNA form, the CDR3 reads TGTGCCAGTAGTAGGGGACAGTCCCAAGAGACCCAGTACTTC. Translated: CASSRGQSQETQYF. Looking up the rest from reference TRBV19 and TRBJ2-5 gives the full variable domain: DGGITQSPKYLFRKEGQNVTLSCEQNLNHDAMYWYRQDPGQGLRLIYYSQIVNDFQKGDIAEGYSVSREKKESFPLTVTSAQKNPTAFYLCASSRGQSQETQYFGPGTRLLVL.

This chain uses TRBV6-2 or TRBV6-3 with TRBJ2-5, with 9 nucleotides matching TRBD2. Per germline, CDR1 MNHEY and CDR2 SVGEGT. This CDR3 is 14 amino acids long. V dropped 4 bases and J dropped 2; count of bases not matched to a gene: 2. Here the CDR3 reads CASSLLAGQETQYF. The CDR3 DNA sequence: TGTGCCAGCAGTTTGCTAGCGGGGCAAGAGACCCAGTACTTC.

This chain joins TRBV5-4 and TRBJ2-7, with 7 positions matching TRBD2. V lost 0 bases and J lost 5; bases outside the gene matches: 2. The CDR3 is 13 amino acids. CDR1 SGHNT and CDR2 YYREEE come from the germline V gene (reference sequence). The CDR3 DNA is TGTGCCAGCAGCTTGGGGGCGGGGGACGAGCAGTACTTC. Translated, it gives CASSLGAGDEQYF.

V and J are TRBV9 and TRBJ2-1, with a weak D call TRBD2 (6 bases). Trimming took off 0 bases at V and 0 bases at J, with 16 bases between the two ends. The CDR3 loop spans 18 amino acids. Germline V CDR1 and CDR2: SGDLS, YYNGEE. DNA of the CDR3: TGTGCCAGCAGCGTAGAGGTGATAGCCGGGAGCTCCTACAATGAGCAGTTCTTC. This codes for CASSVEVIAGSSYNEQFF.

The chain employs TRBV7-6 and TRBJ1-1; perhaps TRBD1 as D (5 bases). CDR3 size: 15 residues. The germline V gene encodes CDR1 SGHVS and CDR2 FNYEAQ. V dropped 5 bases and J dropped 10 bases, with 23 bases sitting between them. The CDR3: CASSPKTQGSGGAFF. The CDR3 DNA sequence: TGTGCCAGCAGCCCGAAGACCCAGGGTTCGGGCGGAGCTTTCTTT.

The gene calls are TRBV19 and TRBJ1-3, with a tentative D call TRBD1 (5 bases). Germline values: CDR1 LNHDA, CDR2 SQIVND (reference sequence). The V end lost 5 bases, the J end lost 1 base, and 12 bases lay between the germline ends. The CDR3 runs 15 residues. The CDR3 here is CASSREGVSGNTIYF. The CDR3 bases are TGTGCCAGTAGTCGTGAAGGGGTATCTGGAAACACCATATATTTT.

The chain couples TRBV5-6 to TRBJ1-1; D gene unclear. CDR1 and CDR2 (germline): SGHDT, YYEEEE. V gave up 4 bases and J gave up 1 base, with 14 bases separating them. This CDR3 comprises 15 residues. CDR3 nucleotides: TGTGCCAGCAGCCCCCAACTTCGGGGGAACACTGAAGCTTTCTTT. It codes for CASSPQLRGNTEAFF.

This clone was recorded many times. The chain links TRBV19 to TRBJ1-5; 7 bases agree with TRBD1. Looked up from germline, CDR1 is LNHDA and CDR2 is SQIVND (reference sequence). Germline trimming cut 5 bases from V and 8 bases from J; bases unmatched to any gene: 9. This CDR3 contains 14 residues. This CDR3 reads CASSGRQGSEPQHF. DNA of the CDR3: TGTGCCAGTAGTGGCCGACAGGGTTCAGAGCCCCAGCATTTT.

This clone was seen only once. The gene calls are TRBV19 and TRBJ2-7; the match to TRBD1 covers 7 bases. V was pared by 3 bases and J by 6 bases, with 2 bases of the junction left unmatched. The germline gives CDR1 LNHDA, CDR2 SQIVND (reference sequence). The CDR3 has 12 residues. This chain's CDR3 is CASSIGTVEQYF. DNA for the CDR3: TGTGCCAGTAGTATTGGGACAGTCGAGCAGTACTTC.

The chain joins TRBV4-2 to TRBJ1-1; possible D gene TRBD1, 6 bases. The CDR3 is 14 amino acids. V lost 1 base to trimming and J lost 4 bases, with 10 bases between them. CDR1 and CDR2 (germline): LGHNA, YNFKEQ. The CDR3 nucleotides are TGTGCCAGCAGCCAAGGACAGGCGGGCACTGAAGCTTTCTTT. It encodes CASSQGQAGTEAFF.

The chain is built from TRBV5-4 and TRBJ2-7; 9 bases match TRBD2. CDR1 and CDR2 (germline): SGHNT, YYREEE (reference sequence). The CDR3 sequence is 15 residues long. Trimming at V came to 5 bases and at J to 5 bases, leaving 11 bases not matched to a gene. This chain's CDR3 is CASSVGLAGRNEQYF. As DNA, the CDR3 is TGTGCCAGCAGTGTTGGGCTAGCGGGAAGGAACGAGCAGTACTTC.

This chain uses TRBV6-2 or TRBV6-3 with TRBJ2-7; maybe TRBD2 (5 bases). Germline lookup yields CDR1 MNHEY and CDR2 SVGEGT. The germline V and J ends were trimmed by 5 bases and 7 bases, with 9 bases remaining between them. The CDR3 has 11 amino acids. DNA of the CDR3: TGTGCCAGCAGTGAGCGGAGGGAGCAGTACTTC. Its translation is CASSERREQYF.

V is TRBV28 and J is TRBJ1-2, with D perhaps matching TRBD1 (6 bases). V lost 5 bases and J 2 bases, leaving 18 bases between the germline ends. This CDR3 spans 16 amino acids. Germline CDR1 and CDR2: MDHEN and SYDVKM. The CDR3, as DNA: TGTGCCAGCAGTCCTTACTGGCGGGGGCCAAACTATGGCTACACCTTC. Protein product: CASSPYWRGPNYGYTF.

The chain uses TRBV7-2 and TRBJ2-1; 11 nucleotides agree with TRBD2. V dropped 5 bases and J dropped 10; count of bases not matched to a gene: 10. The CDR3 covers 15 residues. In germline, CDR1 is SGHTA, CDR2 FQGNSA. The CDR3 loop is CASSTGAGTSGEQFF. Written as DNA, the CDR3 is TGTGCCAGCAGCACTGGGGCCGGGACTAGCGGCGAGCAGTTCTTC.

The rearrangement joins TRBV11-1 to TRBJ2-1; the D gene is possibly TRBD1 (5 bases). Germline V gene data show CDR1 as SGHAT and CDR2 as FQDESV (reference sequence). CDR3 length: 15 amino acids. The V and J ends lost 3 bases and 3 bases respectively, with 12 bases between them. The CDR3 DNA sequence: TGTGCCAGCAGCTTGGACAATCTTAACTACAATGAGCAGTTCTTC. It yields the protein CASSLDNLNYNEQFF.

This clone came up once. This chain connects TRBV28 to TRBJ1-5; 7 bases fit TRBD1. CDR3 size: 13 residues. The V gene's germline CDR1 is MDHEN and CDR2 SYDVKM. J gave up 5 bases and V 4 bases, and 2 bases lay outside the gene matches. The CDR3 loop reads CASSSGTDQPQHF. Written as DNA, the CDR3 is TGTGCCAGCAGTTCCGGGACAGATCAGCCCCAGCATTTT.

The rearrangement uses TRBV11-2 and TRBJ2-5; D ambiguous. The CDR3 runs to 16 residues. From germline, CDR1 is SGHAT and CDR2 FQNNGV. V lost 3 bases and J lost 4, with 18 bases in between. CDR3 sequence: CASSFLRSSGGETQYF. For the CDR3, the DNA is TGTGCCAGCAGCTTTTTACGCTCGAGTGGCGGAGAGACCCAGTACTTC.

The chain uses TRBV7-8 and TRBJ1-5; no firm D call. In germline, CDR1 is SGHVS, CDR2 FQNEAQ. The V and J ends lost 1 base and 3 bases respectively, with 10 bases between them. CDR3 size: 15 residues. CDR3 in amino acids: CASSLGGPPNQPQHF. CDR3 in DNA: TGTGCCAGCAGCTTAGGTGGCCCCCCCAATCAGCCCCAGCATTTT.

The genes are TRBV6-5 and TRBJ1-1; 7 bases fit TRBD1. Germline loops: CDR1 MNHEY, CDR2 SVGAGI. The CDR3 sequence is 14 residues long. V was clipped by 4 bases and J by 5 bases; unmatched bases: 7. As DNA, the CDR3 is TGTGCCAGCAGTTTGCAGGGGGTATTGACTGAAGCTTTCTTT. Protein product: CASSLQGVLTEAFF.